Listed below are T cell receptor beta chains from one sample, sequenced in a study of T cells after posttransplantation cyclophosphamide. Profiled with immunoSEQ multiplex PCR; TCRdb holds only in-frame clones, not every one. Of under 6,500 clones listed, about 94% were seen once; the top ten hold approximately 1.5%. The specimen was CD4+ T cells sorted from bone marrow. The receptors derive from a woman aged 60 to 75 in good health, CMV-negative, and a related stem cell transplant donor. The CDR3 runs from the conserved cysteine through the conserved F or W. Each record gives: V gene, J gene, D gene, clone size, CDR3 protein, CDR3 DNA. D genes are given only for firm matches. Size is omitted from some rows. Given values are once, few, many or a class for expanded clones.

>TRBV6-6|TRBJ2-3|-|-
CASKRTLTDTQYF
TGTGCCAGCAAGCGCACCCTCACAGATACGCAGTATTTT
>TRBV9|TRBJ2-1|-|-
CASSEGDTPYNEQFF
TGTGCCAGCAGCGAGGGGGACACCCCCTACAATGAGCAGTTCTTC
>TRBV4-2|TRBJ2-1|-|once
CASSQDRATGLGQFF
TGTGCCAGCAGCCAAGACCGGGCTACAGGGTTGGGGCAGTTCTTC
>TRBV28|TRBJ2-1|TRBD2|once
CASSRRTSRSSYNEQFF
TGTGCCAGCAGCCGCCGGACTAGCAGGAGCTCCTACAATGAGCAGTTCTTC
>TRBV5-4|TRBJ2-6|-|-
CASSRARRSGANVLTF
TGTGCCAGCAGCCGCGCTAGGAGATCTGGGGCCAACGTCCTGACTTTC
>TRBV7-9|TRBJ2-2|TRBD1|-
CASSQTGKGELFF
TGTGCCAGCAGCCAGACAGGGAAGGGGGAGCTGTTTTTT
>TRBV28|TRBJ1-1|-|-
CATPGLGGTEAFF
TGTGCCACCCCCGGGTTGGGGGGCACTGAAGCTTTCTTT
>TRBV4-2|TRBJ2-5|TRBD2|few
CASSRGGGEETQYF
TGTGCCAGCAGCCGCGGGGGGGGAGAAGAGACCCAGTACTTC
>TRBV6-5|TRBJ2-3|TRBD2|-
CASSLLAGSTDTQYF
TGTGCCAGCAGTCTCCTAGCGGGATCTACAGATACGCAGTATTTT
>TRBV7-6|TRBJ2-7|TRBD2|-
CASSLIAGLLGEQYF
TGTGCCAGCAGCTTAATCGCGGGACTACTGGGGGAGCAGTACTTC
>TRBV29-1|TRBJ2-7|-|-
CSGRVGQDAWYEQYF
TGCAGCGGGAGGGTAGGACAGGACGCATGGTACGAGCAGTACTTC
>TRBV7-3|TRBJ1-2|TRBD1|-
CASSRGTGQGYTF
TGTGCCAGCAGCCGAGGGACAGGGCAAGGCTACACCTTC
>TRBV28|TRBJ1-2|TRBD1|-
CASSPPDRFYGYTF
TGTGCCAGCAGCCCACCGGACAGGTTCTATGGCTACACCTTC
>TRBV2|TRBJ2-5|-|-
CASSKQGGREETQYF
TGTGCCAGCAGTAAACAGGGTGGGAGAGAAGAGACCCAGTACTTC
>TRBV5-1|TRBJ2-1|-|-
CASSLQEGSSYNEQFF
TGCGCCAGCAGCTTGCAGGAGGGGTCCTCCTACAATGAGCAGTTCTTC
>TRBV7-8|TRBJ1-1|TRBD1|few
CASSPQTGDGKAFF
TGTGCCAGCAGCCCCCAGACAGGGGATGGCAAAGCTTTCTTT